The next 14 T cell receptor beta chains were all read from a single sample in a study of CD8 T cells in Susac syndrome (dated by TCRdb to between 2018 and 2021). The library was prepared using the immunoSEQ multiplex PCR assay. RNA was extracted with the RNeasy kit and roughly 0.45 to 1 ug was reverse transcribed using random hexamers. TCRdb trimmed the raw reads at Q25, called clones with MiXCR and kept productive beta chains. Duplicate CDR3 protein sequences are folded into a single record with the most common DNA and genes. Present in this sample are around 200,000 distinct CDR3 sequences, over 90% of which were seen just once. Around 0.1% of the sample belongs to the ten largest clones. Sequenced sample: CD4+ T cells from PBMCs. The receptors were sampled from a human donor with Susac syndrome.

The chain links TRBV29-1 to TRBJ2-1; the D gene could be TRBD1 or TRBD2 (5 bases each). This CDR3 region has 14 residues. The germline V gene has CDR1 SQVTM and CDR2 ANQGSEA. V lost 6 bases and J lost 2, with 14 bases in between. CDR3 amino acids: CSVRDRPPYNEQFF. DNA for the CDR3: TGCAGCGTACGGGACCGCCCTCCCTACAATGAGCAGTTCTTC.

The CDR3 region is CASSFFAESDTQYF. The CDR3 region has the DNA TGCGCCAGCAGCTTTTTCGCGGAAAGCGATACGCAGTATTTT. This chain links TRBV5-1 with TRBJ2-3, with D unclear. This CDR3 region has 14 residues. Looked up from germline, CDR1 is SGHRS and CDR2 is YFSETQ. V lost 2 bases, J lost 6 bases, and 13 bases lay in between. The whole variable domain, remainder taken from reference TRBV5-1 and TRBJ2-3, is KAGVTQTPRYLIKTRGQQVTLSCSPISGHRSVSWYQQTPGQGLQFLFEYFSETQRNKGNFPGRFSGRQFSNSRSEMNVSTLELGDSALYLCASSFFAESDTQYFGPGTRLTVL.

V usage is TRBV5-6 and J usage is TRBJ1-1, with 8 nucleotides matching TRBD1. The CDR3 spans 13 residues. CDR1 is SGHDT and CDR2 is YYEEEE in the germline V gene. V was pared by 0 bases and J by 6 bases, with 1 base of the junction left unmatched. CDR3 in amino acids: CASSLEQGAEAFF. The CDR3, as DNA: TGTGCCAGCAGCTTGGAACAGGGGGCTGAAGCTTTCTTT.

This clonotype was counted a single time. The V and J genes are TRBV28 and TRBJ2-5; either TRBD1 or TRBD2 may supply D (5 bases each). V lost 5 bases and J 1 base, leaving 17 bases between the germline ends. The CDR3 extends over 16 amino acids. Germline CDR1 and CDR2: MDHEN and SYDVKM. The CDR3 protein is CASSRGDVPFQETQYF. CDR3 coding DNA: TGTGCCAGCAGTCGAGGGGACGTCCCGTTCCAAGAGACCCAGTACTTC.

CDR3 protein: CSARSDSLSTEAFF. CDR3 coding DNA: TGCAGTGCTAGGTCGGACAGTCTGAGCACTGAAGCTTTCTTT. The chain joins TRBV20-1 to TRBJ1-1; the D gene is possibly TRBD1 (6 bases). With 3 bases removed from V and 4 bases from J, the gap between germline ends came to 15 bases. The CDR3 is 14 residues long. CDR1 DFQATT and CDR2 SNEGSKA come from the germline V gene (reference sequence).

This chain uses TRBV19 with TRBJ2-7, with a weak D call TRBD2 (7 bases). V was pared by 2 bases and J by 4 bases, with 15 bases between. CDR1 LNHDA and CDR2 SQIVND come from the germline V gene (reference sequence). The CDR3 contains 15 residues. CDR3 DNA sequence: TGTGCCAGTAGTATATCGGGGGGCCGTCAATACGAGCAGTACTTC. This translates into CASSISGGRQYEQYF.

The V call is TRBV27, the J call TRBJ2-5, with D possibly being TRBD1 (6 bases). The CDR3 extends over 14 amino acids. The germline V and J ends were trimmed by 6 bases and 0 bases, with 11 bases remaining between them. Germline V lookup: CDR1 MNHEY, CDR2 SMNVEV (reference sequence). The CDR3 loop reads CASRDRLYQETQYF. CDR3 DNA: TGTGCCAGCAGGGACAGATTGTACCAAGAGACCCAGTACTTC.

This clonotype appeared a single time. The chain couples TRBV5-1 to TRBJ2-5, with TRBD2 identical over 9 bases. CDR1 and CDR2 (germline): SGHRS, YFSETQ. This CDR3 region has 15 residues. V lost 2 bases and J lost 3; bases outside the gene matches: 5. The CDR3 sequence: CASSFASGAKETQYF. The CDR3 nucleotides are TGCGCCAGCAGCTTCGCTAGCGGGGCGAAAGAGACCCAGTACTTC.

The chain couples TRBV12-3 or TRBV12-4 to TRBJ1-3; 7 positions match TRBD1. CDR3 length: 15 residues. J lost 5 bases, V lost 5 bases, and 9 bases had no gene match. CDR3 bases: TGTGCCAGCAGTCCCGACACAGGGGAAAGAAACACCATATATTTT. Residues: CASSPDTGERNTIYF.

The rearrangement joins TRBV9 to TRBJ2-2; D possibly corresponds to TRBD1 (5 bases). This CDR3 has 15 residues. CDR1 and CDR2 from the germline V gene are SGDLS and YYNGEE. Trimming stripped 0 bases from V and 5 bases from J, with 11 bases between. The DNA of the CDR3 is TGTGCCAGCAGCGTAGGTGGGGCCCAAACCGGGGAGCTGTTTTTT. Protein product: CASSVGGAQTGELFF.

The rearrangement links TRBV12-3 or TRBV12-4 to TRBJ1-1; D remains ambiguous. The V and J ends lost 3 bases and 1 base respectively, with 3 bases between them. CDR3 length equals 12 residues. CDR3 region: CASSLRNTEAFF. For the CDR3, the DNA is TGTGCCAGCAGTTTGCGGAACACTGAAGCTTTCTTT.

CDR3 nucleotide sequence: TGTGCCAGTAGCATCAGGGCCGATCAGCCCCAGCATTTT. The encoded protein is CASSIRADQPQHF. The chain is built from TRBV19 and TRBJ1-5; D perhaps matches TRBD1 (5 bases). The V and J ends lost 6 bases and 5 bases respectively, with 11 bases between them. The CDR3 contains 13 residues. Looked up from germline, CDR1 is LNHDA and CDR2 is SQIVND (reference sequence).

The chain recombines TRBV9 with TRBJ1-1, with 8 bases that match TRBD1. Unmatched junction bases numbered 8, after V lost 4 bases and J lost 0 bases. CDR3 length: 16 amino acids. Germline-derived CDR1 and CDR2 are SGDLS and YYNGEE. The DNA of the CDR3 is TGTGCCAGCAGCCCCGGTGGCAGGGGGCTGAACACTGAAGCTTTCTTT. Its translation: CASSPGGRGLNTEAFF.

The V call is TRBV29-1, the J call TRBJ2-1, with D tentatively TRBD1 or TRBD2 (5 bases each). The CDR3 is 12 amino acids. The V gene's germline CDR1 is SQVTM and CDR2 ANQGSEA. Trimming took off 2 bases at V and 7 bases at J, with 9 bases between the two ends. CDR3 DNA: TGCAGCGTTGAAAGAGGGGATAATGAGCAGTTCTTC. Protein: CSVERGDNEQFF.